These 31 T cell receptor beta chains were sequenced from one sample in a study of CD8+ T cells in alopecia areata. Stated treatment: oral pan-JAK inhibitor, 5-10 mg twice daily. Sequencing used cDNA as its template, made by extracting RNA and reverse transcribing it. Here immunoSEQ multiplex PCR was the method, and the copy in TCRdb shows in-frame clones only, minus some. The table has approximately 280,000 clones, roughly 64% seen once; the top ten hold under 2%. The sequenced sample was CD4+ T cells sorted from blood, obtained at week 24, from a patient treated with tofacitinib. Receptor source: a human donor with alopecia areata.

The rearrangement uses TRBV19 and TRBJ1-1, with 8 bases aligning to TRBD1. J gave up 10 bases and V 4 bases, and 11 bases lay outside the gene matches. Germline V CDR1 and CDR2: LNHDA, SQIVND (reference sequence). The CDR3 spans 14 residues. In nucleotides, the CDR3 is TGTGCCAGTAGTACCGGACAGGGAGTTGGTCGAGCTTTCTTT. Amino acids: CASSTGQGVGRAFF.

V gene TRBV14 combines with J gene TRBJ1-2; tentative D call: TRBD1 (5 bases). The germline V and J ends were trimmed by 4 bases and 0 bases, with 12 bases remaining between them. The CDR3 extends over 15 amino acids. Germline CDR1 and CDR2: SGHDN and FVKESK. CDR3: CASSLNGASNYGYTF. CDR3 sequence (DNA): TGTGCCAGCAGCCTGAACGGGGCCTCTAACTATGGCTACACCTTC.

This clone has only one observation. The rearrangement links TRBV4-3 to TRBJ1-2; D possibly corresponds to TRBD1 (6 bases). Trimming shortened V by 3 bases and J by 4 bases, and 9 bases separated the two germline ends. The CDR3 totals 13 residues. CDR1 is LGHNA and CDR2 is YSLEER in the germline V gene. The CDR3 loop reads CASSQGGIYGYTF. The CDR3, as DNA: TGCGCCAGCAGCCAGGGGGGCATCTATGGCTACACCTTC.

About this clone: Other DNA sequences within the sample encode an identical CDR3. The genes are TRBV18 and TRBJ2-7, with no clear D. The V end was cut by 2 bases, the J end by 1 base, with 3 bases between. Germline V CDR1 and CDR2: KGHSH, LQKENI. There are 12 residues in the CDR3. Here the CDR3 reads CASSPSSYEQYF. The CDR3 DNA reads TGTGCCAGCTCACCAAGTTCCTACGAGCAGTACTTC.

V usage is TRBV4-2 and J usage is TRBJ1-1; unclear D gene. In germline, CDR1 is LGHNA, CDR2 YNFKEQ. The CDR3 totals 16 residues. The V end lost 0 bases, the J end lost 4 bases, and 15 bases lay between the germline ends. CDR3 protein: CASSQEAIRDRTEAFF. In DNA form, the CDR3 reads TGTGCCAGCAGCCAAGAGGCCATCCGGGATCGCACTGAAGCTTTCTTT.

This clone was observed once. The CDR3 here is CASSGDSFYGYTF. The CDR3 DNA follows: TGTGCCAGCAGCGGTGACAGCTTCTATGGCTACACCTTC. This chain links TRBV9 with TRBJ1-2, with D tentatively TRBD1 (5 bases). V gave up 3 bases and J gave up 4 bases, with 10 bases separating them. Germline-derived CDR1 and CDR2 are SGDLS and YYNGEE. CDR3 size: 13 residues. The variable domain in full, completed from reference TRBV9 and TRBJ1-2, reads DSGVTQTPKHLITATGQRVTLRCSPRSGDLSVYWYQQSLDQGLQFLIQYYNGEERAKGNILERFSAQQFPDLHSELNLSSLELGDSALYFCASSGDSFYGYTFGSGTRLTVV.

The chain employs TRBV28 and TRBJ2-7; 7 bases map to TRBD1. The CDR3 is made up of 14 amino acids. Germline-derived CDR1 and CDR2 are MDHEN and SYDVKM. Unmatched junction bases numbered 6, after V lost 5 bases and J lost 2 bases. CDR3 bases: TGTGCCAGCAGTACGAGACAGGGAGCCTACGAGCAGTACTTC. This sequence encodes CASSTRQGAYEQYF.

The V gene is TRBV28, the J gene TRBJ2-7; 12 bases match TRBD2. The length of the CDR3 is 14 residues. Germline V gene data show CDR1 as MDHEN and CDR2 as SYDVKM. Germline trimming cut 5 bases from V and 7 bases from J; bases unmatched to any gene: 6. The CDR3 spells CASSQTSGGFEQYF. The CDR3 nucleotides read TGTGCCAGCAGTCAGACTAGCGGGGGCTTTGAGCAGTACTTC.

The gene calls are TRBV25-1 and TRBJ2-1, with a weak D call TRBD1 (5 bases). The germline V gene has CDR1 MGHDK and CDR2 SYGVNS. The CDR3 sequence is 12 residues long. Trimming stripped 4 bases from V and 10 bases from J, with 11 bases between. This CDR3 reads CASSGQSSEQFF. The CDR3 DNA is TGTGCCAGCAGTGGACAGTCCTCCGAGCAGTTCTTC.

The chain employs TRBV6-5 and TRBJ1-2, with D maybe TRBD1 (5 bases). This CDR3 spans 12 amino acids. With 6 bases removed from V and 3 bases from J, the gap between germline ends came to 8 bases. Per germline, CDR1 MNHEY and CDR2 SVGAGI. The CDR3 DNA reads TGTGCCAGCAGCAGAGGGGACTATGGCTACACCTTC. Amino acids: CASSRGDYGYTF.

Concerning this clone itself: Other DNA sequences in this sample translate to the same CDR3. This rearrangement joins TRBV7-9 to TRBJ1-2, with TRBD1 identical over 9 bases. The CDR3 is 14 residues long. CDR1 and CDR2 from the germline V gene are SEHNR and FQNEAQ (reference sequence). With V trimmed by 3 bases and J by 2 bases, 1 base remained unmatched. CDR3 nucleotide sequence: TGTGCCAGCAGCTTGGGGACAGGGAACTATGGCTACACCTTC. The encoded protein is CASSLGTGNYGYTF.

The chain links TRBV30 to TRBJ2-7; no clear D. Trimming took 7 bases from V and 6 from J, leaving 19 bases between them. This CDR3 has 13 amino acids. Germline V gene data show CDR1 as GTSNPN and CDR2 as SVGIG (reference sequence). CDR3 bases: TGTGCCTCACATCGGTCCCCCACAAGCGAGCAGTACTTC. The encoded protein is CASHRSPTSEQYF.

This clone was seen more than once but under ten times. This rearrangement joins TRBV30 to TRBJ1-2; a weak D match, TRBD1 (5 bases). Per the germline V gene, CDR1 is GTSNPN and CDR2 is SVGIG (reference sequence). The ends were cut back, 6 bases at V and 8 bases at J, with 7 bases in the middle. This CDR3 comprises 9 residues. The CDR3 loop is CACRVGYTF. CDR3 nucleotide sequence: TGTGCCTGCAGGGTGGGCTACACCTTC.

This clone was seen a few times. The rearrangement links TRBV27 to TRBJ1-5, with D possibly TRBD1 on 6 matching bases. The V gene's germline CDR1 is MNHEY and CDR2 SMNVEV (reference sequence). The ends were cut back, 7 bases at V and 4 bases at J, with 14 bases in the middle. CDR3 size: 14 residues. The CDR3 is CASKAGGGNQPQHF. The DNA of the CDR3 is TGTGCCAGCAAGGCCGGGGGCGGGAATCAGCCCCAGCATTTT.

This clone has just a few counts. This chain uses TRBV27 with TRBJ1-6; D is perhaps TRBD1 (5 bases). The CDR3 has 14 residues. The V and J ends lost 5 bases and 1 base respectively, with 6 bases between them. Germline V gene sequence: CDR1 MNHEY, CDR2 SMNVEV (reference sequence). The CDR3 nucleotides read TGTGCCAGCAGTAGACAGTCCTATAATTCACCCCTCCACTTT. It codes for CASSRQSYNSPLHF.

This chain links TRBV7-9 with TRBJ2-5; TRBD1 matches 7 bases. With V trimmed by 4 bases and J by 3 bases, 8 bases remained unmatched. In germline, CDR1 is SEHNR, CDR2 FQNEAQ (reference sequence). This CDR3 comprises 15 residues. CDR3 in amino acids: CASSSTGTDEETQYF. The DNA for the CDR3 is TGTGCCAGCAGCTCCACCGGGACAGACGAAGAGACCCAGTACTTC.

The sample holds a few counts of this clone. This rearrangement joins TRBV7-8 to TRBJ1-4; D remains unclear. The length of the CDR3 is 11 residues. Trimming shortened V by 4 bases and J by 12 bases, and 9 bases separated the two germline ends. Germline CDR1 is SGHVS and CDR2 is FQNEAQ. The CDR3 is CASSWEDELFF. The CDR3 DNA is TGTGCCAGCAGCTGGGAGGACGAACTGTTTTTT. Based on the CDR3 plus reference TRBV7-8 and TRBJ1-4, the full variable domain is GAGVSQSPRYKVAKRGQDVALRCDPISGHVSLFWYQQALGQGPEFLTYFQNEAQLDKSGLPSDRFFAERPEGSVSTLKIQRTQQEDSAVYLCASSWEDELFFGSGTQLSVL.

The V call is TRBV28, the J call TRBJ2-3; the D gene is possibly TRBD2 (5 bases). This CDR3 has 17 amino acids. Trimming removed 6 bases from V and 2 bases from J, with 21 bases in between. Germline V CDR1 and CDR2: MDHEN, SYDVKM. This CDR3 reads CASSSLLKDSYTDTQYF. Here the CDR3 DNA reads TGTGCCAGCAGCTCCTTGTTGAAGGACTCGTACACAGATACGCAGTATTTT.

The chain is built from TRBV29-1 and TRBJ1-1; maybe TRBD1 (5 bases). CDR1 SQVTM and CDR2 ANQGSEA come from the germline V gene. The CDR3 covers 14 residues. The V end lost 5 bases, the J end lost 7 bases, and 20 bases lay between the germline ends. CDR3 sequence: CSVSRDLPISEAFF. The DNA of the CDR3 is TGCAGCGTTTCCCGGGACCTACCTATTAGTGAAGCTTTCTTT.

The chain combines TRBV7-2 with TRBJ1-2; D perhaps matches TRBD1 (6 bases). The germline V gene has CDR1 SGHTA and CDR2 FQGNSA. V lost 2 bases to trimming and J lost 8 bases, with 15 bases between them. This CDR3 is built from 14 residues. The CDR3 protein is CASSLWDTSGGYTF. The CDR3 DNA reads TGTGCCAGCAGCTTATGGGACACTTCGGGAGGCTACACCTTC.

This chain joins TRBV2 and TRBJ1-5; D not certain. V was trimmed by 3 bases and J by 4 bases, leaving 10 bases between them. CDR3 length: 14 amino acids. Germline CDR1 and CDR2: SNHLY and FYNNEI. Here the CDR3 DNA reads TGTGCCAGCAGTGACAGAAACGGTAATCAGCCCCAGCATTTT. Its protein is CASSDRNGNQPQHF. Together with reference TRBV2 and TRBJ1-5, the CDR3 gives the full variable domain: EPEVTQTPSHQVTQMGQEVILRCVPISNHLYFYWYRQILGQKVEFLVSFYNNEISEKSEIFDDQFSVERPDGSNFTLKIRSTKLEDSAMYFCASSDRNGNQPQHFGDGTRLSIL.

This chain connects TRBV6-5 to TRBJ2-3; possible D gene TRBD1, 5 bases. The CDR3 is 15 amino acids. V dropped 6 bases and J dropped 2 bases, with 15 bases sitting between them. Per the germline V gene, CDR1 is MNHEY and CDR2 is SVGAGI. CDR3: CASSIRGRDTDTQYF. The CDR3 DNA reads as TGTGCCAGCAGCATAAGGGGAAGGGACACAGATACGCAGTATTTT.

The chain uses TRBV28 and TRBJ1-2; 8 bases line up with TRBD1. Germline-derived CDR1 and CDR2 are MDHEN and SYDVKM. The length of the CDR3 is 15 residues. V shed 5 bases, J shed 0 bases, and the junction held 5 bases outside the gene matches. CDR3 bases: TGTGCCAGCAGTGTTGGACAGGGAGCTAACTATGGCTACACCTTC. Its translation: CASSVGQGANYGYTF.

V usage is TRBV7-2 and J usage is TRBJ2-7; 7 bases fit TRBD2. J lost 2 bases, V lost 1 base, and 8 bases had no gene match. This CDR3 has 16 residues. In germline, CDR1 is SGHTA, CDR2 FQGNSA. The CDR3 reads CASSLGQAGTAYEQYF. The CDR3 nucleotides are TGTGCCAGCAGCTTAGGGCAAGCGGGGACGGCCTACGAGCAGTACTTC.

In this sample, this clone turned up a few times. The chain is built from TRBV29-1 and TRBJ2-2, with D perhaps being TRBD1 or TRBD2 (7 bases each). In germline, CDR1 is SQVTM, CDR2 ANQGSEA. The CDR3 is 14 amino acids. Trimming took off 6 bases at V and 3 bases at J, with 14 bases between the two ends. CDR3 DNA: TGCAGCGTCCGGGGGGACAGTGACACCGGGGAGCTGTTTTTT. Translated, it gives CSVRGDSDTGELFF.

The gene calls are TRBV30 and TRBJ2-6; TRBD1 is a possible D gene (5 bases). V lost 1 base and J lost 2, with 9 bases in between. Germline-derived CDR1 and CDR2 are GTSNPN and SVGIG (reference sequence). The CDR3 is 15 residues long. The CDR3 sequence: CAWSGRGPGANVLTF. CDR3 in DNA: TGTGCCTGGAGTGGAAGGGGCCCTGGGGCCAACGTCCTGACTTTC.

CDR3 bases: TGTGCCAGCAGTGTAGACAGGGGGCTGGAGACCCAGTACTTC. Translated: CASSVDRGLETQYF. The genes are TRBV27 and TRBJ2-5; 10 bases align to TRBD1. CDR1 MNHEY and CDR2 SMNVEV come from the germline V gene (reference sequence). The trim removed 5 bases at V and 5 bases at J, leaving 5 bases unmatched. This CDR3 comprises 14 residues.

This clone was seen only a few times. This sequence joins TRBV7-3 and TRBJ2-1, with 10 bases aligning to TRBD2. Trimming removed 1 base from V and 7 bases from J; junction bases left unmatched: 4. The CDR3 has 15 residues. Germline V lookup: CDR1 SGHTA, CDR2 FQGTGA. The CDR3 spells CASSLNGLADNEQFF. The CDR3 DNA sequence: TGTGCCAGCAGCTTAAATGGACTAGCGGATAATGAGCAGTTCTTC.

V usage is TRBV30 and J usage is TRBJ2-5; 12 positions match TRBD2. V shed 7 bases, J shed 5 bases, and the junction held 8 bases outside the gene matches. The CDR3 spans 14 residues. Germline V gene sequence: CDR1 GTSNPN, CDR2 SVGIG (reference sequence). The CDR3, as DNA: TGTGCCTCCTCTAGCGGGGGGGCCGGGGAGACCCAGTACTTC. Translating it yields CASSSGGAGETQYF.

The chain uses TRBV5-1 and TRBJ2-3; D gene unclear. The CDR3 is 12 residues long. Germline values: CDR1 SGHRS, CDR2 YFSETQ. The V gene lost 3 bases and the J gene lost 3 bases, with 5 bases spanning the gap. CDR3 loop: CASSSGTDTQYF. The CDR3 DNA sequence: TGCGCCAGCAGCTCCGGGACAGATACGCAGTATTTT.

The chain joins TRBV30 to TRBJ2-5, with D unresolved. Trimming cost V 3 bases and J 5 bases, with 13 bases left between them. The germline V gene has CDR1 GTSNPN and CDR2 SVGIG (reference sequence). CDR3 size: 13 residues. The CDR3 sequence: CAWRIVGVETQYF. Here the CDR3 DNA reads TGTGCCTGGAGGATAGTAGGAGTGGAGACCCAGTACTTC.